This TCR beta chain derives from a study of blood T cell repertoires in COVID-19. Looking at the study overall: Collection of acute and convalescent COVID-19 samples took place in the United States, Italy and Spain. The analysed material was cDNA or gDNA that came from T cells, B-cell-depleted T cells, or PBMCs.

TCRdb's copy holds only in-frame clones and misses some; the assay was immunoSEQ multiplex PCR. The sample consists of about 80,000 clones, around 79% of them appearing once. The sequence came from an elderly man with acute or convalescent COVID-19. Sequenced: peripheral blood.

CDR3 bases: TGTGCCAGTCAGACAGGGGGAAACACTGAAGCTTTCTTT. Translated, it gives CASQTGGNTEAFF. The V gene is TRBV25-1, the J gene TRBJ1-1, with 9 bases lining up with TRBD1. There are 13 residues in the CDR3. V gave up 9 bases and J gave up 2 bases; unmatched junction bases: 4. The germline V gene encodes CDR1 MGHDK and CDR2 SYGVNS.